This T cell receptor (beta chain) was captured by sequencing in a study of neurological immune-mediated disorders. This clonotype was observed at least ten times. Its antigen is unidentified. The cDNA was synthesized by means of template-switch 5'RACE, which was carried out with 10-nucleotide random UMIs. TCRdb analysed the 5' RACE reads with MiXCR anew, one entry per CDR3 protein. The repertoire holds around 70,000 distinct CDR3 sequences, with about 5% as singletons. Findings and limits, study-wide: According to phylogenetic grouping, one related-CDR3 cluster, a possible signature, contained the repertoires of 18 of 34 multiple sclerosis patients.

This CDR3 contains 14 residues. Trimming removed 6 bases from V and 4 bases from J, with 12 bases in between. The sample consisted of PBMCs. The TCR sequence derives from a woman aged 65 to 85 with multiple sclerosis. The rearrangement links TRBV12-3 or TRBV12-4 to TRBJ2-2; D is ambiguous. CDR3 nucleotide sequence: TGTGCCAGCAGAAAAGGAGAGGCCACCGGGGAGCTGTTTTTT. Its translation is CASRKGEATGELFF.